The next 14 T cell receptor beta chains were all read from a single sample in a study of cytomegalovirus exposure and HLA in healthy donors. The PCR ran on 60 Vbeta and 13 Jbeta primers. Profiling relied on immunoSEQ multiplex PCR, and the TCRdb table lists in-frame clones only, not all of them. Its table records tens of thousands of clones. The specimen was PBMCs. These receptor sequences come from a woman aged 60-70 years in good health and CMV-seropositive.

This rearrangement joins TRBV19 to TRBJ1-5; no definite D call. The V end was cut by 1 base, the J end by 1 base, with 11 bases between. The CDR3 sequence is 16 residues long. Germline loops: CDR1 LNHDA, CDR2 SQIVND (reference sequence). CDR3 coding DNA: TGTGCCAGTAGTATAGGAGGGTGGAGAAGCAATCAGCCCCAGCATTTT. Protein product: CASSIGGWRSNQPQHF.

This sequence joins TRBV28 and TRBJ1-2, with D perhaps matching TRBD1 (6 bases). Germline CDR1 MDHEN, CDR2 SYDVKM. CDR3 length: 14 residues. Trimming took 1 base from V and 6 from J, leaving 12 bases between them. The CDR3 sequence is CASSLFRGAHGYTF. CDR3 nucleotides: TGTGCCAGCAGTTTATTTCGGGGGGCACATGGCTACACCTTC.

The V call is TRBV6-1, the J call TRBJ1-5; tentatively, D is TRBD1 (6 bases). This CDR3 has 14 residues. The V gene lost 6 bases and the J gene lost 3 bases, with 12 bases spanning the gap. Germline V lookup: CDR1 MNHNS, CDR2 SASEGT. The CDR3 sequence: CASRTGKDNQPQHF. CDR3 coding DNA: TGTGCCAGCAGAACAGGGAAGGACAATCAGCCCCAGCATTTT.

This rearrangement joins TRBV19 to TRBJ2-3; 15 bases line up with TRBD2. This CDR3 is 18 amino acids long. Germline loops: CDR1 LNHDA, CDR2 SQIVND (reference sequence). The trim removed 4 bases at V and 3 bases at J, leaving 8 bases unmatched. CDR3 protein: CASSRTSGTSGGTDTQYF. The CDR3 DNA sequence: TGTGCCAGTAGTAGAACCAGCGGGACTAGCGGGGGGACAGATACGCAGTATTTT. The whole variable domain, filled in from reference TRBV19 and TRBJ2-3, reads DGGITQSPKYLFRKEGQNVTLSCEQNLNHDAMYWYRQDPGQGLRLIYYSQIVNDFQKGDIAEGYSVSREKKESFPLTVTSAQKNPTAFYLCASSRTSGTSGGTDTQYFGPGTRLTVL.

In regard to this clone: One end of the junction fails to match germline, which may point to a read error. The rearrangement uses TRBV29-1 and TRBJ1-1; no clear D. CDR1 is SQVTM and CDR2 is ANQGSEA in the germline V gene. CDR3 length equals 12 residues. The DNA for the CDR3 is TGCAGCGTTGAAATGAACGGGATTGAAGATTTCTTT. It codes for CSVEMNGIEDFF.

The chain joins TRBV6-5 to TRBJ1-2; D gene unclear. CDR3 length: 14 amino acids. Germline V gene sequence: CDR1 MNHEY, CDR2 SVGAGI. The V end lost 0 bases, the J end lost 7 bases, and 12 bases lay between the germline ends. The CDR3 sequence is CASSYSVPRGGYTF. The CDR3 coding sequence is TGTGCCAGCAGTTACTCGGTACCGCGGGGTGGCTACACCTTC.

V usage is TRBV19 and J usage is TRBJ1-5; no reliable D call. The V end lost 0 bases, the J end lost 0 bases, and 9 bases lay between the germline ends. The CDR3 is 16 residues long. Germline lookup yields CDR1 LNHDA and CDR2 SQIVND (reference sequence). CDR3 nucleotides: TGTGCCAGTAGTATAGATCGTACCTATAGCAATCAGCCCCAGCATTTT. Translating it yields CASSIDRTYSNQPQHF.

Details on this clone: Other DNA sequences within the sample encode an identical CDR3. V is TRBV19 and J is TRBJ1-1; 7 nucleotides align to TRBD1. CDR3 length: 14 residues. Germline V gives CDR1 LNHDA, CDR2 SQIVND (reference sequence). J lost 3 bases, V lost 1 base, and 2 bases had no gene match. CDR3 coding DNA: TGTGCCAGTAGTATAGGACAGGGAGACACTGAAGCTTTCTTT. Translated, it gives CASSIGQGDTEAFF.

The chain is built from TRBV10-3 and TRBJ1-1, with 7 positions matching TRBD1. This CDR3 is 11 amino acids long. V shed 4 bases and J 8 bases; nucleotides not matched to a gene: 1. In germline, CDR1 is ENHRY, CDR2 SYGVKD. The CDR3 DNA is TGTGCCATCAGTGCGACAGGGGAAGCTTTCTTT. This codes for CAISATGEAFF.

V is TRBV6-1 and J is TRBJ2-7, with 9 bases matching TRBD1. The CDR3 extends over 15 amino acids. V lost 8 bases and J lost 2; bases outside the gene matches: 10. From germline, CDR1 is MNHNS and CDR2 SASEGT. CDR3 in amino acids: CASVRTGDWAYEQYF. The CDR3, as DNA: TGTGCCAGCGTAAGGACAGGGGATTGGGCCTACGAGCAGTACTTC.

As for this clone: At one end, the junction sequence differs from germline, possibly due to a read error. The chain joins TRBV7-2 to TRBJ1-2, with TRBD1 as a possible D gene (5 bases). The CDR3 is 12 residues long. CDR1 is SGHTA, CDR2 FQGNSA, per germline. The CDR3 coding sequence is TGTGCCAGCAGCTTACCCCAGGGTCTACCGGCCTTC. The encoded protein is CASSLPQGLPAF.

V is TRBV11-2 and J is TRBJ1-3; a weak D match, TRBD1 (6 bases). Germline V gene data show CDR1 as SGHAT and CDR2 as FQNNGV. V was clipped by 6 bases and J by 2 bases, with 14 bases between them. This CDR3 contains 15 residues. CDR3 loop: CASRPTGSTGNTIYF. The CDR3 coding sequence is TGTGCCAGCAGACCAACAGGGTCTACTGGAAACACCATATATTTT.

V gene TRBV27 combines with J gene TRBJ1-1; 9 bases are a match to TRBD1. Germline CDR1 and CDR2: MNHEY and SMNVEV (reference sequence). The CDR3 has 15 residues. V lost 8 bases to trimming and J lost 8 bases; unmatched junction nucleotides: 15. CDR3 loop: CASLWTGVGRPEAFF. The CDR3 coding sequence is TGTGCCAGCTTATGGACAGGGGTCGGTCGCCCAGAAGCTTTCTTT.

The chain couples TRBV5-6 to TRBJ1-6; 9 bases align to TRBD1. The germline V gene has CDR1 SGHDT and CDR2 YYEEEE. CDR3 length equals 16 residues. V lost 3 bases and J lost 9; bases outside the gene matches: 10. CDR3 sequence: CASSSATDRGISPLHF. CDR3 sequence (DNA): TGTGCCAGCAGCTCCGCAACGGACAGGGGTATTTCACCCCTCCACTTT.